This T cell receptor beta chain was profiled in a study of T cells in Graves' hyperthyroidism and ophthalmopathy (dated by TCRdb to between 2019 and 2020). Notes on the research overall: Peripheral blood was sampled at the time of initial diagnosis, prior to any treatment. To identify distinguishing TCR V-J signatures, a discovery cohort of 100 or so patients was used, comprising 43 with Graves' ophthalmopathy and 55 to 65 with stable Graves' hyperthyroidism. Whether ophthalmopathy could be predicted prospectively was tested in an independent validation cohort made up of 18 to 20 hyperthyroidism patients plus 17 patients who later progressed to ophthalmopathy. For training and testing, the approximately 97 patients in the discovery cohort were randomly divided in a 7:3 ratio. Thyroid tissue and blood T-cell repertoires from six or seven Graves' hyperthyroidism patients were also compared in the study. After sampling, hyperthyroidism patients received methimazole starting at 30 mg daily, and ophthalmopathy patients received high-dose intravenous methylprednisolone. The paper describes TCR Vbeta CDR3 sequencing of 140 or so peripheral blood samples, made up of approximately 40 ophthalmopathy patients, over 70 hyperthyroidism patients and 17 progressor patients.

Study-level results and caveats: In cross-validation, a model built on a 13 V-J signature told ophthalmopathy apart from stable hyperthyroidism with under 90% sensitivity and about 81% specificity, and in testing the same model reached 80%/75%. Most expanded thyroid clonotypes (frequency above 0.001) were also detected in blood, a finding suggesting that blood repertoires may reflect thyroid immune responses. In validation, progression to ophthalmopathy was predicted by the model with around 70% sensitivity and just over 72% specificity, a median of about 6.8 months before onset. Sample size was not statistically predetermined, and blinding of investigators to group allocation was not performed.

Stable Graves' hyperthyroidism was defined as no progression to ophthalmopathy during 18 months of follow-up. The hyperthyroidism patients were between 18 and 65 years old and newly diagnosed, with a disease duration of less than 2 months. Patients with uncontrolled infections, other autoimmune diseases, pregnancy or lactation were excluded. Diagnoses were established on the basis of clinical symptoms, serum thyroxine and TRAb, thyroid ultrasound, and orbital computed tomography. PBMCs were separated from 10 ml of fresh peripheral blood using Ficoll-Paque density gradient centrifugation. Total RNA was extracted with Trizol reagent, and quality was checked on an Agilent 2100 Bioanalyzer. The TCR beta CDR3 regions were amplified from the RNA transcripts. The TCR CDR3 was subjected to a first round of RT-PCR using the HTBI primer set and the Qiagen OneStep RT-PCR kit. The libraries were constructed in a second round of multiplex PCR and then size-selected and purified. Libraries were sequenced paired-end with 100 bp reads on an Illumina HiSeq2000. The study's own analysis went as follows. SOAPnuke was used to process the raw data, throwing out any read that contained adapters or uncalled bases, had a mean Phred below 15, or lacked an exact constant-primer or identifier match. High-quality paired reads were merged using COPE v1.2.5, and each unique nucleotide sequence was defined as a clonotype. MiTCR v1.1 was used to align the clonotypes against IMGT TRBV, TRBD and TRBJ reference segments. Only V-J combinations with frequency above 0.0001, covering 99% to 99.2% of repertoires, were analysed. A TCS score was defined as the ratio of F50 (clonal expansion) to E x V (chaos), with BLOSUM62-based TCRdist applied between CDR3 peptides within each V-J. Welch's t-statistics and random forest reduced 450 to 600 V-J features to 10 to 15, which were used in a naive Bayes classifier (R e1071). TCRdb reworked the public reads: Q25 trimming with fastp, MiXCR clone assembly, productive beta chains retained. Rows are combined by CDR3 protein, so each entry shows the most common genes and DNA. The V and J calls here are based on TCRdb, not the publication. Within this sample are about 400,000 distinct CDR3 sequences, with roughly an eighth of them counted one time only. The ten largest make up 9.2% of the sample.

In its sample, this clonotype was seen a few times. Its recognized antigen is unknown. Base qualities are missing; no much larger clone stands one base away. The sample taken for sequencing was blood. The source of this sequence is a woman between 18 and 29 years old with Graves' hyperthyroidism.

The CDR3 region reads CASSAFAGGEQYF. The bases read TGTGCCAGCAGTGCTTTCGCAGGGGGCGAGCAGTACTTC. The receptor chain draws on TRBV6-1 and TRBJ2-7; TRBD1 fits 7 bases in the junction. At the junction V is shortened by 4 bases and J by 6 bases; bases outside the gene matches: 6. Measured from the cysteine to the phenylalanine, the CDR3 is 13 residues long. Only CDR3 DNA is held: 39 bases, read in frame from base 1. The germline V gene sets CDR1 to MNHNS and CDR2 to SASEGT.